The next 31 T cell receptor beta chains were all read from a single sample in a study of graft-versus-host responses after intestinal transplantation. Antigens for these TCRs are unknown. Measured with immunoSEQ multiplex PCR; TCRdb has only the in-frame clones, and not every one. The repertoire includes 25,000 to 35,000 clones, approximately 83% of them detected once, and around 20% sits in the top ten. This specimen consisted of unstimulated CD8+ T cells sorted from spleen or lymph node cells, obtained before intestinal transplant. The receptors derive from a human donor who received an intestinal transplant.

This sequence joins TRBV7-6 and TRBJ2-1, with 8 bases aligning to TRBD2. With V trimmed by 1 base and J by 10 bases, 12 bases remained unmatched. Germline CDR1 is SGHVS and CDR2 is FNYEAQ. There are 16 residues in the CDR3. The CDR3 region has the DNA TGTGCCAGCAGCTTAGGCGGCGGGAGGCCACTTTCGGAGCAGTTCTTC. This codes for CASSLGGGRPLSEQFF. The full variable domain, completed using reference TRBV7-6 and TRBJ2-1, is GAGVSQSPRYKVTKRGQDVALRCDPISGHVSLYWYRQALGQGPEFLTYFNYEAQQDKSGLPNDRFSAERPEGSISTLTIQRTEQRDSAMYRCASSLGGGRPLSEQFFGPGTRLTVL.

The genes are TRBV5-1 and TRBJ2-7; TRBD1 aligns across 9 bases. The CDR3 runs to 14 residues. The J segment lost 1 base and the V segment lost 2 bases, leaving 1 base of the junction unmatched. Germline assignment: CDR1 SGHRS and CDR2 YFSETQ. The CDR3 is CASSFGTGSYEQYF. CDR3 nucleotide sequence: TGCGCCAGCAGCTTCGGGACAGGGTCCTACGAGCAGTACTTC.

This CDR3 is CASSLGRGQYNEQFF. CDR3 bases: TGTGCCAGCAGTTTAGGCAGGGGGCAGTACAATGAGCAGTTCTTC. This chain joins TRBV27 and TRBJ2-1; TRBD1 aligns across 8 bases. Germline values: CDR1 MNHEY, CDR2 SMNVEV (reference sequence). V was pared by 2 bases and J by 4 bases, with 4 bases of the junction left unmatched. The CDR3 totals 15 residues.

In its sample, this clone was seen once. At one boundary the junction diverges from the germline segment, which might be a read error. V usage is TRBV7-7 and J usage is TRBJ2-1; tentatively, D is TRBD2 (5 bases). This CDR3 region has 15 residues. Per germline, CDR1 SSHAT and CDR2 FNYEAQ (reference sequence). The chain's CDR3 is CASSEDSSIYNEQFF. The CDR3 DNA follows: TGTGCTAGCAGCGAGGACTCCTCGATCTACAATGAGCAGTTCTTC.

The sample holds a few counts of this clone. The CDR3 loop is CASSQERGDRGHEQYF. The CDR3 DNA is TGCGCCAGCAGCCAAGAGAGGGGGGACAGGGGGCACGAGCAGTACTTC. The gene calls are TRBV4-1 and TRBJ2-7; 12 nucleotides agree with TRBD1. This CDR3 contains 16 residues. Looked up from germline, CDR1 is MGHRA and CDR2 is YSYEKL. The J segment lost 5 bases and the V segment lost 0 bases, leaving 5 bases of the junction unmatched.

The chain has TRBV5-1 and TRBJ2-7; D possibly corresponds to TRBD1 (6 bases). V was clipped by 2 bases and J by 4 bases, with 13 bases between them. The CDR3 spans 14 residues. Germline CDR1 is SGHRS and CDR2 is YFSETQ. The CDR3 DNA follows: TGCGCCAGCAGCTTAGGGACACTCCAATACGAGCAGTACTTC. This sequence encodes CASSLGTLQYEQYF.

This sequence joins TRBV30 and TRBJ2-1; 12 bases fit TRBD2. The ends lost 0 bases at V and 3 bases at J; junction bases unmatched: 3. The CDR3 runs to 16 residues. The germline gives CDR1 GTSNPN, CDR2 SVGIG (reference sequence). CDR3 in amino acids: CAWSVWTSGDYNEQFF. As DNA, the CDR3 is TGTGCCTGGAGTGTTTGGACTAGCGGGGACTACAATGAGCAGTTCTTC.

The chain is built from TRBV4-1 and TRBJ1-2; tentative D call: TRBD1 (6 bases). Germline CDR1 and CDR2: MGHRA and YSYEKL. CDR3 length: 13 amino acids. Trimming left V 4 bases short and J 8 bases short, with 14 bases between. The chain's CDR3 is CASSPGQPGGYTF. The CDR3 DNA is TGCGCCAGCAGCCCCGGACAGCCGGGAGGCTACACCTTC.

The V gene is TRBV9, the J gene TRBJ2-1; TRBD2 matches at 11 bases. The germline CDR1 and CDR2 sequences are SGDLS and YYNGEE. Trimming cost V 0 bases and J 5 bases; bases outside gene matches: 4. CDR3 size: 16 residues. This chain's CDR3 is CASSVGQGLADNEQFF. CDR3 nucleotide sequence: TGTGCCAGCAGCGTAGGCCAGGGACTAGCGGACAATGAGCAGTTCTTC.

The chain recombines TRBV4-1 with TRBJ2-1; possibly TRBD1 for D (5 bases). There are 15 residues in the CDR3. V was shortened by 4 bases and J by 2 bases, with 12 bases between the two germline ends. Germline V lookup: CDR1 MGHRA, CDR2 YSYEKL. In DNA, the CDR3 is TGCGCCAGCAGCCTAGGCAGGGATCCCTACAATGAGCAGTTCTTC. This gives the protein CASSLGRDPYNEQFF.

CDR3 region: CASSLALGDSSYEQYF. CDR3 DNA: TGTGCCAGCAGCTTAGCTCTAGGGGATAGCTCCTACGAGCAGTACTTC. This chain connects TRBV7-8 to TRBJ2-7; D may be TRBD1 (5 bases). The CDR3 loop spans 16 amino acids. V was pared by 0 bases and J by 0 bases, with 12 bases between. Germline CDR1 reads SGHVS; CDR2 reads FQNEAQ.

This chain uses TRBV7-9 with TRBJ2-7; 7 bases are a match to TRBD2. The J segment lost 5 bases and the V segment lost 5 bases, leaving 9 bases of the junction unmatched. The CDR3 runs to 14 residues. CDR1 SEHNR and CDR2 FQNEAQ come from the germline V gene (reference sequence). The CDR3 sequence: CASSPWGGPHEQYF. DNA of the CDR3: TGTGCCAGCAGCCCCTGGGGAGGGCCTCACGAGCAGTACTTC. Complete variable domain (other parts from reference TRBV7-9 and TRBJ2-7): DTGVSQNPRHKITKRGQNVTFRCDPISEHNRLYWYRQTLGQGPEFLTYFQNEAQLEKSRLLSDRFSAERPKGSFSTLEIQRTEQGDSAMYLCASSPWGGPHEQYFGPGTRLTVT.

This sequence joins TRBV7-3 and TRBJ2-2; 9 nucleotides line up with TRBD2. This CDR3 is 15 amino acids long. V lost 7 bases and J lost 4; bases outside the gene matches: 7. In germline, CDR1 is SGHTA, CDR2 FQGTGA. CDR3 DNA: TGTGCCAGCAAGCGGCGGGAGGGACCCACCGGGGAGCTGTTTTTT. Translating it yields CASKRREGPTGELFF.

The genes are TRBV9 and TRBJ2-1; TRBD2 aligns across 7 bases. With 3 bases clipped from V and 2 bases from J, the junction kept 5 bases outside the gene matches. The length of the CDR3 is 15 residues. CDR1 is SGDLS, CDR2 YYNGEE, per germline. CDR3 in amino acids: CASSDGGRPYNEQFF. CDR3 coding DNA: TGTGCCAGCAGCGACGGGGGGAGGCCCTACAATGAGCAGTTCTTC.

This clone turned up a few times. This rearrangement joins TRBV6-9 to TRBJ2-3; D not resolved. Germline V gene lookup returns CDR1 MNHGY and CDR2 SVAAGI. The V end lost 6 bases, the J end lost 6 bases, and 13 bases lay between the germline ends. The CDR3 is made up of 13 amino acids. CDR3 sequence (DNA): TGTGCCAGCAGCCCTCCGACTCTCGATACGCAGTATTTT. It is translated as CASSPPTLDTQYF.

The chain uses TRBV27 and TRBJ2-5; 8 bases match TRBD1. V lost 5 bases and J lost 5; bases outside the gene matches: 7. Looked up from germline, CDR1 is MNHEY and CDR2 is SMNVEV (reference sequence). CDR3 size: 14 residues. CDR3 region: CASSLTGAWETQYF. The CDR3 DNA follows: TGTGCCAGCAGTCTGACAGGGGCATGGGAGACCCAGTACTTC.

The chain links TRBV27 to TRBJ2-1, with 7 bases lining up with TRBD2. After removal of 8 bases from V and 4 bases from J, the junction contained 8 bases not matched to a gene. The germline gives CDR1 MNHEY, CDR2 SMNVEV (reference sequence). This CDR3 is 14 amino acids long. The CDR3 region has the DNA TGTGCCAGCGGCACGGGACTATCATACAATGAGCAGTTCTTC. Translated, it gives CASGTGLSYNEQFF.

In this sample, this clone turned up a few times. The chain uses TRBV5-1 and TRBJ2-7, with D possibly TRBD1 on 5 matching bases. The CDR3 is made up of 14 amino acids. Germline CDR1 and CDR2: SGHRS and YFSETQ. The ends were cut back, 1 base at V and 4 bases at J, with 12 bases in the middle. The CDR3 here is CASSLTLDSYEQYF. The CDR3 coding sequence is TGCGCCAGCAGCTTGACCCTCGACAGTTACGAGCAGTACTTC.

The chain recombines TRBV7-8 with TRBJ2-7, with TRBD2 matching over 8 bases. Germline values: CDR1 SGHVS, CDR2 FQNEAQ. V was pared by 6 bases and J by 0 bases, with 10 bases of the junction left unmatched. CDR3 length equals 16 residues. CDR3 loop: CASSPVSSGRSYEQYF. In DNA form, the CDR3 reads TGTGCCAGCAGTCCAGTGTCTAGCGGGCGCTCCTACGAGCAGTACTTC. Based on the CDR3 plus reference TRBV7-8 and TRBJ2-7, the full variable domain is GAGVSQSPRYKVAKRGQDVALRCDPISGHVSLFWYQQALGQGPEFLTYFQNEAQLDKSGLPSDRFFAERPEGSVSTLKIQRTQQEDSAVYLCASSPVSSGRSYEQYFGPGTRLTVT.

The chain has TRBV19 and TRBJ2-7, with D maybe TRBD2 (5 bases). The CDR3 is 14 residues long. Germline CDR1 and CDR2: LNHDA and SQIVND (reference sequence). V lost 1 base, J lost 3 bases, and 10 bases lay in between. The CDR3 DNA is TGTGCCAGTAGTATAGCCCAGGACTTCTACGAGCAGTACTTC. Its translation is CASSIAQDFYEQYF.

This clone was observed once. This chain joins TRBV28 and TRBJ1-1; tentative D call: TRBD1 (6 bases). This CDR3 region has 14 residues. Germline lookup yields CDR1 MDHEN and CDR2 SYDVKM. Trimming left V 0 bases short and J 3 bases short, with 8 bases between. Here the CDR3 reads CASSLWGADTEAFF. DNA of the CDR3: TGTGCCAGCAGTTTATGGGGGGCAGACACTGAAGCTTTCTTT.

The chain links TRBV15 to TRBJ1-1, with unresolved D. In germline, CDR1 is LNHNV, CDR2 YYDKDF (reference sequence). V was shortened by 1 base and J by 6 bases, with 12 bases between the two germline ends. This CDR3 has 14 amino acids. The CDR3 DNA sequence: TGTGCCACCAGCAGAGGGGTCGGGGAATCTGAAGCTTTCTTT. Its protein is CATSRGVGESEAFF.

The rearrangement links TRBV7-9 to TRBJ2-6, with 7 positions matching TRBD1. Germline assignment: CDR1 SEHNR and CDR2 FQNEAQ (reference sequence). V shed 6 bases, J shed 0 bases, and the junction held 11 bases outside the gene matches. The CDR3 is made up of 18 amino acids. CDR3 nucleotides: TGTGCCAGCAGATTCCCCGGGACAGTGAACTCTGGGGCCAACGTCCTGACTTTC. Translation: CASRFPGTVNSGANVLTF.

The rearrangement joins TRBV11-3 to TRBJ2-2, with 7 bases lining up with TRBD2. The germline CDR1 and CDR2 sequences are SGHNT and YENEEA. This CDR3 is built from 15 residues. The junction had 6 bases not matched to a gene; V was cut back by 3 bases and J by 5 bases. The CDR3 nucleotides are TGTGCCAGCAGCTTGGGCCGGGGAGGGACCGGGGAGCTGTTTTTT. Translation gives CASSLGRGGTGELFF.

This chain links TRBV6-5 with TRBJ2-7, with 8 positions matching TRBD1. Losses at the gene ends were 2 bases for V and 6 bases for J; bases not matched to a gene: 12. The CDR3 is 16 residues long. CDR1 and CDR2 from the germline V gene are MNHEY and SVGAGI. CDR3 sequence reads: CASSYDLQGAVSEQYF. As DNA, the CDR3 is TGTGCCAGCAGTTACGATTTGCAGGGGGCGGTGAGCGAGCAGTACTTC.

The chain employs TRBV4-1 and TRBJ2-3, with 8 bases fitting TRBD2. Looked up from germline, CDR1 is MGHRA and CDR2 is YSYEKL. After removal of 4 bases from V and 0 bases from J, the junction contained 3 bases not matched to a gene. The CDR3 has 15 residues. The CDR3 nucleotides are TGCGCCAGCAGCCTACGGGGGGGAAGCACAGATACGCAGTATTTT. It encodes CASSLRGGSTDTQYF.

In its sample, this clone was seen once. This chain joins TRBV4-1 and TRBJ2-7, with D possibly TRBD2 on 6 matching bases. The CDR3 is 15 amino acids. V lost 1 base to trimming and J lost 3 bases, with 13 bases between them. CDR1 is MGHRA, CDR2 YSYEKL, per germline. CDR3 amino acids: CASSQGWEEDYEQYF. In nucleotides, the CDR3 is TGCGCCAGCAGCCAAGGATGGGAGGAGGACTACGAGCAGTACTTC.

The rearrangement uses TRBV2 and TRBJ2-7; 7 bases agree with TRBD1. The junction had 4 bases not matched to a gene; V was cut back by 2 bases and J by 3 bases. The germline V gene has CDR1 SNHLY and CDR2 FYNNEI. The CDR3 is 14 amino acids. The CDR3 loop is CASSEWTGIYEQYF. CDR3 coding DNA: TGTGCCAGCAGTGAATGGACAGGCATCTACGAGCAGTACTTC.

The chain carries TRBV7-9 and TRBJ1-2, with 7 positions matching TRBD1. The length of the CDR3 is 16 residues. Losses at the gene ends were 4 bases for V and 3 bases for J; bases not matched to a gene: 11. Germline loops: CDR1 SEHNR, CDR2 FQNEAQ (reference sequence). DNA of the CDR3: TGTGCCAGCAGCTCTACTCAACAGGGGTGGGACTATGGCTACACCTTC. Translation: CASSSTQQGWDYGYTF. The variable domain in full, with the rest retrieved from reference TRBV7-9 and TRBJ1-2, is DTGVSQNPRHKITKRGQNVTFRCDPISEHNRLYWYRQTLGQGPEFLTYFQNEAQLEKSRLLSDRFSAERPKGSFSTLEIQRTEQGDSAMYLCASSSTQQGWDYGYTFGSGTRLTVV.

This chain joins TRBV19 and TRBJ2-3, with TRBD1 identical over 11 bases. The V gene's germline CDR1 is LNHDA and CDR2 SQIVND (reference sequence). The CDR3 loop spans 19 amino acids. Trimming took 3 bases from V and 3 from J; bases not matched to a gene: 14. CDR3 region: CASSMWRGKGQGVTDTQYF. The CDR3 nucleotides are TGTGCCAGTAGTATGTGGCGAGGAAAGGGACAGGGGGTTACAGATACGCAGTATTTT.

The chain uses TRBV27 and TRBJ2-1; 10 bases match TRBD2. J lost 3 bases, V lost 2 bases, and 4 bases had no gene match. CDR3 size: 16 residues. The germline gives CDR1 MNHEY, CDR2 SMNVEV (reference sequence). This CDR3 reads CASSLSGRAFYNEQFF. CDR3 nucleotides: TGTGCCAGCAGTTTAAGCGGGAGGGCCTTCTACAATGAGCAGTTCTTC.